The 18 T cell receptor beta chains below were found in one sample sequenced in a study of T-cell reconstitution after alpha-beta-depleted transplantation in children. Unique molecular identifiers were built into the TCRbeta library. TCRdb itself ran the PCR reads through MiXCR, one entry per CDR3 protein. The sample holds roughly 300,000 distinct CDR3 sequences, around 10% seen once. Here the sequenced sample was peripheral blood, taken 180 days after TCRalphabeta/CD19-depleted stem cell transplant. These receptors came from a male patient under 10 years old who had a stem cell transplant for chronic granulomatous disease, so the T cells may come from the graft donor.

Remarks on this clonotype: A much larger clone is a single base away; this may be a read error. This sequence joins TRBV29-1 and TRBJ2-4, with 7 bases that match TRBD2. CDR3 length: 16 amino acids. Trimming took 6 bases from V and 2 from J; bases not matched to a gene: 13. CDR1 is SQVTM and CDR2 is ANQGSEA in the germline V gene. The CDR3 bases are TGCAGCGTCGCCCCCTCGTGGGGGGGATCCAAAAACATTCAGTACTTC. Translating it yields CSVAPSWGGSKNIQYF.

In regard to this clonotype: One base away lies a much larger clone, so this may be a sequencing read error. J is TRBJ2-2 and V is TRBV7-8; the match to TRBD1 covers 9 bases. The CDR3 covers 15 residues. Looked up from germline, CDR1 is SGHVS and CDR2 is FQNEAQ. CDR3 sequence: CASSPGQGLIGELSF. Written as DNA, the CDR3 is TGTGCCAGCAGCCCGGGACAGGGTCTGATCGGGGAGCTGTCTTTT.

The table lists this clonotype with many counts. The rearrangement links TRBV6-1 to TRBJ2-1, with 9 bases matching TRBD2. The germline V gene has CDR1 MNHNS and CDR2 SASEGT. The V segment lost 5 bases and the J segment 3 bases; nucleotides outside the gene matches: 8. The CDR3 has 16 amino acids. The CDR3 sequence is CASSPLAGTFYNEQFF. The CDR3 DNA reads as TGTGCCAGCAGTCCCCTAGCGGGAACTTTCTACAATGAGCAGTTCTTC.

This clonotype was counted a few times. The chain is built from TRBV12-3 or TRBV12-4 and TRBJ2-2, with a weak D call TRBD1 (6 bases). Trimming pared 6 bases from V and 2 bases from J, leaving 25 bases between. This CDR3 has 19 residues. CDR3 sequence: CASSKVRQGLRVNTGELFF. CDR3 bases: TGTGCCAGCAGCAAGGTCCGTCAGGGGTTGAGGGTTAACACCGGGGAGCTGTTTTTT.

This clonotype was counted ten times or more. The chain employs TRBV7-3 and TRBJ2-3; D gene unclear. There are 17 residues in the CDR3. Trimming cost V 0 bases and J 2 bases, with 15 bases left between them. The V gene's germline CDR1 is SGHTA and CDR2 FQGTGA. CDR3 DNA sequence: TGTGCCAGCAGCTTAACTCCCAGACGCGCAGTCACAGATACGCAGTATTTT. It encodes CASSLTPRRAVTDTQYF.

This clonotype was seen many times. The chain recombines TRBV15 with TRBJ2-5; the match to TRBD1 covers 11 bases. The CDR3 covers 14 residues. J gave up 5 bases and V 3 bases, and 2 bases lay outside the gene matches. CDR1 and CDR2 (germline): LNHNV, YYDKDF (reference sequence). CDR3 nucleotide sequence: TGTGCCACCAGCAGGGACAGGGGGCCGGAGACCCAGTACTTC. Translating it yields CATSRDRGPETQYF.

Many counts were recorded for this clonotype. The CDR3 region is CASSFWTAMGAEAFF. The CDR3 bases are TGCGCCAGCAGCTTCTGGACAGCCATGGGTGCTGAAGCTTTCTTT. The genes are TRBV5-1 and TRBJ1-1, with a weak D call TRBD1 (6 bases). Germline V gene lookup returns CDR1 SGHRS and CDR2 YFSETQ. The germline V and J ends were trimmed by 2 bases and 6 bases, with 17 bases remaining between them. The CDR3 consists of 15 residues.

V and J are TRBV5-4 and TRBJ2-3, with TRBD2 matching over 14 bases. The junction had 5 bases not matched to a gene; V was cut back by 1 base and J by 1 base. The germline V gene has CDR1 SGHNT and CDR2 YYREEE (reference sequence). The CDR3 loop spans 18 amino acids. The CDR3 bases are TGTGCCAGCAGCTTGCCCGGGACTAGCGGGGGCCGCACAGATACGCAGTATTTT. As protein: CASSLPGTSGGRTDTQYF.

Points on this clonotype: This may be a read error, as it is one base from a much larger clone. CDR3 residues: CSSSPRRGPTDTQYF. As DNA, the CDR3 is TGTTCCAGCTCACCCCGGCGGGGACCCACAGATACGCAGTATTTT. The chain employs TRBV18 and TRBJ2-3; possible D gene TRBD2, 6 bases. Germline V lookup: CDR1 KGHSH, CDR2 LQKENI. The CDR3 length is 15 residues.

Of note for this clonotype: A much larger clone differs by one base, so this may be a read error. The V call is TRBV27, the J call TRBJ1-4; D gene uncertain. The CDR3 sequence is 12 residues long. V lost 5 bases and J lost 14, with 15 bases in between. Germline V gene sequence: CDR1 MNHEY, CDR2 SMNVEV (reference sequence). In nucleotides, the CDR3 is TGTGCCAGCAGTCAAGCATGGTCGCGGCTGTTTTTT. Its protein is CASSQAWSRLFF. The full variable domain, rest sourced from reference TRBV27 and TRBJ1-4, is EAQVTQNPRYLITVTGKKLTVTCSQNMNHEYMSWYRQDPGLGLRQIYYSMNVEVTDKGDVPEGYKVSRKEKRNFPLILESPSPNQTSLYFCASSQAWSRLFFGSGTQLSVL.

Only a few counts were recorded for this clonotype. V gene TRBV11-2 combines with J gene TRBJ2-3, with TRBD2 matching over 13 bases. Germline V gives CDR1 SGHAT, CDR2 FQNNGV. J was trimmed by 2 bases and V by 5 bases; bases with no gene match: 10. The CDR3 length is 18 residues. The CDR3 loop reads CASSRPTSGGTNTDTQYF. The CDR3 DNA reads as TGTGCCAGCAGCCGCCCGACTAGCGGGGGGACCAACACAGATACGCAGTATTTT.

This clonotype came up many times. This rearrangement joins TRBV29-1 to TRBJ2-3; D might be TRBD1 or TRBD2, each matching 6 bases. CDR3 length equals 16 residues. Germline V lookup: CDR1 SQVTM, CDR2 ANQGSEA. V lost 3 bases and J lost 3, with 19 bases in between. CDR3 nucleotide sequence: TGCAGCGTTGACCCGCCGGGGGCAGTCGTGACAGATACGCAGTATTTT. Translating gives CSVDPPGAVVTDTQYF.

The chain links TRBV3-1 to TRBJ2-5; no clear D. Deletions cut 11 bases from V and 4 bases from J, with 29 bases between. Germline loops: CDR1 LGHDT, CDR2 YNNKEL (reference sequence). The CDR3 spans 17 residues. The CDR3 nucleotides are TGTGCCTCCTGCCAAGCCCCGACCGTAACAGTGGCAGAGACCCAGTACTTC. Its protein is CASCQAPTVTVAETQYF.

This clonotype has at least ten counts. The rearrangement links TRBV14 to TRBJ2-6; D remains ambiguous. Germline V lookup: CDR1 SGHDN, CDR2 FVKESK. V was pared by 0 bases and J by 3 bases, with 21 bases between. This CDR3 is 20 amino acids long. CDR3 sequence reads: CASSQDPERRATGGANVLTF. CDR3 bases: TGTGCCAGCAGCCAAGATCCGGAACGAAGGGCAACTGGTGGGGCCAACGTCCTGACTTTC.

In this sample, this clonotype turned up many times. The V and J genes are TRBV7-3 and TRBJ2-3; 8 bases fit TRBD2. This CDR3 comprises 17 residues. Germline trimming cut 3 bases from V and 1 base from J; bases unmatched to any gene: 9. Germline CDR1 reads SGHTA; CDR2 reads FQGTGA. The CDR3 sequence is CASSLLTGGVGTDTQYF. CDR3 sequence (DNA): TGTGCCAGCAGCTTGTTAACCGGGGGGGTCGGCACAGATACGCAGTATTTT. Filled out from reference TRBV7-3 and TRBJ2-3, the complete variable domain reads GAGVSQTPSNKVTEKGKYVELRCDPISGHTALYWYRQSLGQGPEFLIYFQGTGAADDSGLPNDRFFAVRPEGSVSTLKIQRTERGDSAVYLCASSLLTGGVGTDTQYFGPGTRLTVL.

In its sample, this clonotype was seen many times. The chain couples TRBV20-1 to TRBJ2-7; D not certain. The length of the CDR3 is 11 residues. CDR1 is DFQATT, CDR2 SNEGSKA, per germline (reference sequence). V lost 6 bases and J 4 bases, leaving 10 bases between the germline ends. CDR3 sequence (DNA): TGCAGTGCCAACTCTAAATACGAGCAGTACTTC. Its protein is CSANSKYEQYF.

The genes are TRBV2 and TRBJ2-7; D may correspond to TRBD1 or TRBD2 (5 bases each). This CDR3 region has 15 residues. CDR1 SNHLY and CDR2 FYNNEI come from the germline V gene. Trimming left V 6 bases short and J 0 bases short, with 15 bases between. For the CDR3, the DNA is TGTGCCAGCAGGGGCCGGGACGCCGTCTCCTACGAGCAGTACTTC. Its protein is CASRGRDAVSYEQYF.

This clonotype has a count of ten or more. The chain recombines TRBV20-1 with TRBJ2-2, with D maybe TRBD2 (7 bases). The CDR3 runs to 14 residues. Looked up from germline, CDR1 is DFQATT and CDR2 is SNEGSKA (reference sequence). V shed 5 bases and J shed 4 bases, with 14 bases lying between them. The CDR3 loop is CSAPAGASTGELFF. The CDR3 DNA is TGCAGTGCTCCGGCGGGGGCGAGCACCGGGGAGCTGTTTTTT.